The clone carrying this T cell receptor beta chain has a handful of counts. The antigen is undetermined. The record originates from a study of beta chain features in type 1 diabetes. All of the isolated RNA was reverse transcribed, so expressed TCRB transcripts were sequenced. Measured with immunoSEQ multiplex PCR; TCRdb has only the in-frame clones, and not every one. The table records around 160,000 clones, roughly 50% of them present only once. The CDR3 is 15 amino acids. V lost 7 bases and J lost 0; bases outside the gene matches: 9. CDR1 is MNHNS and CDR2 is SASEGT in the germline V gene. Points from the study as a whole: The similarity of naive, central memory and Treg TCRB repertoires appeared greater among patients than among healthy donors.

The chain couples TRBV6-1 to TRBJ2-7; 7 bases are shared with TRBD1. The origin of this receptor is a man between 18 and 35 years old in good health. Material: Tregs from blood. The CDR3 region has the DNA TGTGCCAGCAAGACCGACAGGGCCTCCTCCTACGAGCAGTACTTC. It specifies CASKTDRASSYEQYF.